This T cell receptor beta chain was found in a study of neurological immune-mediated disorders. Regarding the study as a whole: Across subjects, expanded clones had no CDR3 amino acid sequences in common, pointing to private repertoires in all groups. HTLV-1-associated myelopathy ranked highest for TCR clonal expansion and multiple sclerosis lowest, beneath healthy controls.

This clonotype has ten or more counts. Its target is not known. By 5'RACE with 10-nucleotide random UMIs, the cDNA was made. Whenever a sequencing run was performed, it yielded over 190 million TCR-beta sequences from 15-18 subjects. Each CDR3 protein gets one entry after TCRdb re-called the 5' RACE reads with MiXCR. Of tens of thousands of distinct CDR3 sequences in the sample, under 13% were seen once. This TCR was sampled from a woman aged 25-40 years with HTLV-1-associated myelopathy (HAM/TSP). Sequenced material: PBMCs.

CDR3 loop: CASSGSYSREQYF. Written as DNA, the CDR3 is TGTGCCAGCAGTGGAAGTTACAGTAGGGAGCAGTACTTC. The chain combines TRBV6-5 with TRBJ2-7; D is ambiguous. The CDR3 is made up of 13 amino acids. Per germline, CDR1 MNHEY and CDR2 SVGAGI. Trimming shortened V by 5 bases and J by 7 bases, and 15 bases separated the two germline ends.